The sequence of this T cell receptor (beta chain) was determined in a study of blood T cell repertoires in COVID-19. Study in general: Researchers got acute and convalescent COVID-19 samples from the United States, Italy and Spain. Sources were T cells, B-cell-depleted T cells, or PBMCs; the material itself was cDNA or gDNA.

Looked up from germline, CDR1 is SGHNT and CDR2 is YYREEE (reference sequence). The CDR3 sequence is 16 residues long. The trim removed 5 bases at V and 4 bases at J, leaving 9 bases unmatched. The protocol was immunoSEQ multiplex PCR, while the TCRdb copy is restricted to in-frame clones and leaves out a portion. The sample yields 140,000 or so clones, about 86% seen once. The chain joins TRBV5-4 to TRBJ2-2, with 9 bases identical to TRBD1. The sample taken for sequencing was peripheral blood. The sequence came from a woman older than 75 with acute or convalescent COVID-19. The CDR3 reads CASRSRDREFTGELFF. The CDR3 nucleotides are TGTGCCAGCAGAAGCCGGGACAGGGAATTCACCGGGGAGCTGTTTTTT.